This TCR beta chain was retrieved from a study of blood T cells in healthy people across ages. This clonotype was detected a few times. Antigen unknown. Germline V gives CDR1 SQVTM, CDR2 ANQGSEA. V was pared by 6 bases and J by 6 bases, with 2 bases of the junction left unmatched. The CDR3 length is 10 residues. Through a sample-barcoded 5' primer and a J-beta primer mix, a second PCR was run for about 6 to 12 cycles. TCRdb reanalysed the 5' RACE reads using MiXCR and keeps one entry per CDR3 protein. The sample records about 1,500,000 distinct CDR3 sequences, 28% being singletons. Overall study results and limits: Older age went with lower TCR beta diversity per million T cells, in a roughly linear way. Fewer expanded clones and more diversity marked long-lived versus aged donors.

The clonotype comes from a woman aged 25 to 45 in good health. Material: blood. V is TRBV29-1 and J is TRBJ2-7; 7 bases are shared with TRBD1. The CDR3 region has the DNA TGCAGCGTGACAGGGATCGAGCAGTACTTC. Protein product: CSVTGIEQYF.